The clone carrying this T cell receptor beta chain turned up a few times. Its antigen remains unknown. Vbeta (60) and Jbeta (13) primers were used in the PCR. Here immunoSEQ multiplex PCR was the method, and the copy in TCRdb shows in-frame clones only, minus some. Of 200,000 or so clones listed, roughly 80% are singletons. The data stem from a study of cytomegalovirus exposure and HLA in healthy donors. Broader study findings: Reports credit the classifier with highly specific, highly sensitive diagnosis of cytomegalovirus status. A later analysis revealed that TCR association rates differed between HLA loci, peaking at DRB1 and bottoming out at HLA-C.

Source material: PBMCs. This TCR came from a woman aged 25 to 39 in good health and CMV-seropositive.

The CDR3 here is CASSLVAGGPDEQFF. In nucleotides, the CDR3 is TGTGCCAGCAGCTTAGTCGCGGGAGGGCCGGATGAGCAGTTCTTC. The V gene is TRBV7-9, the J gene TRBJ2-1; 9 bases are a match to TRBD2. J was trimmed by 8 bases and V by 1 base; bases with no gene match: 6. Germline lookup yields CDR1 SEHNR and CDR2 FQNEAQ (reference sequence). The CDR3 contains 15 residues. The variable domain in full, completed from reference TRBV7-9 and TRBJ2-1, reads DTGVSQNPRHKITKRGQNVTFRCDPISEHNRLYWYRQTLGQGPEFLTYFQNEAQLEKSRLLSDRFSAERPKGSFSTLEIQRTEQGDSAMYLCASSLVAGGPDEQFFGPGTRLTVL.